The next 7 T cell receptor beta chains were all read from a single sample in a study of CD8+ T cells in alopecia areata. cDNA serving as the sequencing template came from extracted, reverse transcribed RNA. The repertoire was sequenced with immunoSEQ multiplex PCR; TCRdb's copy has only in-frame clones and lacks some. Here the sample spans under 250,000 clones, about 53% being singletons. This specimen was CD4+ T cells sorted from blood, taken at week 0. Receptors originate from a human donor with alopecia areata.

The chain is built from TRBV5-1 and TRBJ2-7; a weak D match, TRBD2 (6 bases). Trimming took off 5 bases at V and 6 bases at J, with 18 bases between the two ends. This CDR3 spans 14 amino acids. CDR1 SGHRS and CDR2 YFSETQ come from the germline V gene. As DNA, the CDR3 is TGCGCCAGCAGTCCGGAGGGACCGGGACGCGAGCAGTACTTC. Amino acid sequence: CASSPEGPGREQYF.

This chain uses TRBV7-2 with TRBJ2-7, with D possibly being TRBD2 (5 bases). The CDR3 runs to 16 residues. In germline, CDR1 is SGHTA, CDR2 FQGNSA. V lost 4 bases, J lost 3 bases, and 19 bases lay in between. CDR3 loop: CASSSPWETSDYEQYF. The CDR3 region has the DNA TGTGCCAGCAGCTCGCCGTGGGAGACGTCTGACTACGAGCAGTACTTC.

This clone was detected a few times. This chain uses TRBV5-1 with TRBJ2-1, with a possible D match to TRBD2 (5 bases). Germline lookup yields CDR1 SGHRS and CDR2 YFSETQ. Trimming removed 4 bases at V and 5 bases at J, with 19 bases between. The CDR3 spans 16 residues. CDR3 bases: TGCGCCAGCAGCCCTCGGGCAGGAGGAATAAACAATGAGCAGTTCTTC. Amino acid sequence: CASSPRAGGINNEQFF.

This clone was observed a handful of times. This chain uses TRBV27 with TRBJ2-2; 7 nucleotides align to TRBD1. V was pared by 6 bases and J by 2 bases, with 6 bases of the junction left unmatched. The CDR3 loop spans 15 amino acids. Looked up from germline, CDR1 is MNHEY and CDR2 is SMNVEV (reference sequence). The CDR3 here is CASRSHRGNTGELFF. In DNA, the CDR3 is TGTGCCAGCAGGTCTCACAGGGGTAACACCGGGGAGCTGTTTTTT.

V and J are TRBV11-1 and TRBJ2-1; the D gene is possibly TRBD2 (6 bases). Germline lookup yields CDR1 SGHAT and CDR2 FQDESV (reference sequence). V dropped 3 bases and J dropped 10 bases, with 10 bases sitting between them. The CDR3 is 12 amino acids. DNA for the CDR3: TGTGCCAGCAGCTTGGGCCTAGCGGAGCAGTTCTTC. Its translation is CASSLGLAEQFF.

The table lists this clone with a few counts. The CDR3 sequence is CASSYSNGLAFF. The CDR3, as DNA: TGTGCCAGCAGTTACTCGAATGGTTTAGCTTTCTTT. The V call is TRBV6-5, the J call TRBJ1-1; D gene ambiguous. The CDR3 spans 12 residues. V was trimmed by 0 bases and J by 10 bases, leaving 9 bases between them. Germline V gene lookup returns CDR1 MNHEY and CDR2 SVGAGI.

Concerning this clone itself: This sample includes further DNA sequences coding for the same CDR3. The chain combines TRBV2 with TRBJ2-3, with D possibly matching TRBD1 (5 bases). Germline V CDR1 and CDR2: SNHLY, FYNNEI. This CDR3 contains 14 residues. V dropped 3 bases and J dropped 2 bases, with 9 bases sitting between them. The CDR3 region is CASSELGLTDTQYF. In DNA form, the CDR3 reads TGTGCCAGCAGTGAGCTGGGGCTCACAGATACGCAGTATTTT.